One T cell receptor (beta chain) is described in this entry. This clone was seen many times. No cognate antigen has been identified for it. No base quality values were provided; no much bigger clone lies one nucleotide off. The collaborating institutions used their own protocols to collect whole blood in K2EDTA tubes. For TCRbeta analysis, collaborators shipped samples in one of three forms: frozen whole blood, isolated PBMCs, or DNA extracted from either of those sample types. The sample originates from a study of blood T cell repertoires in COVID-19 (dated by TCRdb to between 2020 and 2021). Background on the whole study: Samples from collaborators originated in the United States, Italy and Spain and spanned both the acute and convalescent phases of COVID-19. HLA class I and class II types, where available, came from metadata supplied by the sample provider rather than from assay-based typing. The prospective study material was composed of cDNA or gDNA derived from T cells, B-cell-depleted T cells, or PBMCs. The repertoires were made available in a free public database intended to serve as a resource for research on the immune response to SARS-CoV-2. Samples were obtained from the ongoing ImmuneRACE study (first 160 participants) and from 1,000 to 1,500 subjects provided by 6 global collaborators. Sample metadata almost always included a de-identified subject ID, COVID-19 status, age in years and sex. Subjects who had been exposed to COVID-19, were actively infected with it, or had recovered from it provided the deeply sampled blood TCRbeta repertoires that made up the dataset. The study at large found these results: How much clinical and demographic metadata was included differed by source and by participant, and the metadata was provided uncurated.

Measured from the cysteine to the phenylalanine, the CDR3 is 18 residues long. The read is trimmed to its CDR3 DNA, 54 bases read in frame from base 1. The V end gives up 6 bases and the J end 0 bases, leaving 13 bases in the junction not matched to a gene. The germline V gene provides CDR1 KGHDR and CDR2 SFDVKD. The immunoSEQ Assay, a bias-controlled multiplex PCR, was used to amplify TCRbeta CDR3 regions from genomic DNA. Turning to the authors' computational methods: Nucleated cell counts per sample were estimated from amplification of reference gene primers within the assay. To quantify the absolute abundance of each unique TCRbeta CDR3 rearrangement, sequence reads were collapsed and filtered. For each sample, productive Simpson clonality was calculated as the square root of Simpson's diversity index over productive rearrangements. TCRdb mirrors the immuneACCESS table, restricted to in-frame sequences. Some clones are absent from its copies; in checked studies, under half trace to an unresolved V gene, and the reason for the others is unknown. V and J calls and clone size are given by that table; D and trimming were obtained from the DNA. This sample comprises 140,000 or so clones, 60% to 85% of them detected only once. Jointly, the top ten make up 8.6% of the sample.

The V and J genes are TRBV24-1 and TRBJ2-1; 7 nucleotides in the junction match TRBD2. This TCR was recovered from a man aged 45 to 65 with active or convalescent COVID-19. The sequenced sample consisted of peripheral blood. CDR3 loop: CATSPTGTILSSYNEQFF. DNA sequence: TGTGCCACCAGTCCCACCGGGACTATCCTCAGCTCCTACAATGAGCAGTTCTTC.